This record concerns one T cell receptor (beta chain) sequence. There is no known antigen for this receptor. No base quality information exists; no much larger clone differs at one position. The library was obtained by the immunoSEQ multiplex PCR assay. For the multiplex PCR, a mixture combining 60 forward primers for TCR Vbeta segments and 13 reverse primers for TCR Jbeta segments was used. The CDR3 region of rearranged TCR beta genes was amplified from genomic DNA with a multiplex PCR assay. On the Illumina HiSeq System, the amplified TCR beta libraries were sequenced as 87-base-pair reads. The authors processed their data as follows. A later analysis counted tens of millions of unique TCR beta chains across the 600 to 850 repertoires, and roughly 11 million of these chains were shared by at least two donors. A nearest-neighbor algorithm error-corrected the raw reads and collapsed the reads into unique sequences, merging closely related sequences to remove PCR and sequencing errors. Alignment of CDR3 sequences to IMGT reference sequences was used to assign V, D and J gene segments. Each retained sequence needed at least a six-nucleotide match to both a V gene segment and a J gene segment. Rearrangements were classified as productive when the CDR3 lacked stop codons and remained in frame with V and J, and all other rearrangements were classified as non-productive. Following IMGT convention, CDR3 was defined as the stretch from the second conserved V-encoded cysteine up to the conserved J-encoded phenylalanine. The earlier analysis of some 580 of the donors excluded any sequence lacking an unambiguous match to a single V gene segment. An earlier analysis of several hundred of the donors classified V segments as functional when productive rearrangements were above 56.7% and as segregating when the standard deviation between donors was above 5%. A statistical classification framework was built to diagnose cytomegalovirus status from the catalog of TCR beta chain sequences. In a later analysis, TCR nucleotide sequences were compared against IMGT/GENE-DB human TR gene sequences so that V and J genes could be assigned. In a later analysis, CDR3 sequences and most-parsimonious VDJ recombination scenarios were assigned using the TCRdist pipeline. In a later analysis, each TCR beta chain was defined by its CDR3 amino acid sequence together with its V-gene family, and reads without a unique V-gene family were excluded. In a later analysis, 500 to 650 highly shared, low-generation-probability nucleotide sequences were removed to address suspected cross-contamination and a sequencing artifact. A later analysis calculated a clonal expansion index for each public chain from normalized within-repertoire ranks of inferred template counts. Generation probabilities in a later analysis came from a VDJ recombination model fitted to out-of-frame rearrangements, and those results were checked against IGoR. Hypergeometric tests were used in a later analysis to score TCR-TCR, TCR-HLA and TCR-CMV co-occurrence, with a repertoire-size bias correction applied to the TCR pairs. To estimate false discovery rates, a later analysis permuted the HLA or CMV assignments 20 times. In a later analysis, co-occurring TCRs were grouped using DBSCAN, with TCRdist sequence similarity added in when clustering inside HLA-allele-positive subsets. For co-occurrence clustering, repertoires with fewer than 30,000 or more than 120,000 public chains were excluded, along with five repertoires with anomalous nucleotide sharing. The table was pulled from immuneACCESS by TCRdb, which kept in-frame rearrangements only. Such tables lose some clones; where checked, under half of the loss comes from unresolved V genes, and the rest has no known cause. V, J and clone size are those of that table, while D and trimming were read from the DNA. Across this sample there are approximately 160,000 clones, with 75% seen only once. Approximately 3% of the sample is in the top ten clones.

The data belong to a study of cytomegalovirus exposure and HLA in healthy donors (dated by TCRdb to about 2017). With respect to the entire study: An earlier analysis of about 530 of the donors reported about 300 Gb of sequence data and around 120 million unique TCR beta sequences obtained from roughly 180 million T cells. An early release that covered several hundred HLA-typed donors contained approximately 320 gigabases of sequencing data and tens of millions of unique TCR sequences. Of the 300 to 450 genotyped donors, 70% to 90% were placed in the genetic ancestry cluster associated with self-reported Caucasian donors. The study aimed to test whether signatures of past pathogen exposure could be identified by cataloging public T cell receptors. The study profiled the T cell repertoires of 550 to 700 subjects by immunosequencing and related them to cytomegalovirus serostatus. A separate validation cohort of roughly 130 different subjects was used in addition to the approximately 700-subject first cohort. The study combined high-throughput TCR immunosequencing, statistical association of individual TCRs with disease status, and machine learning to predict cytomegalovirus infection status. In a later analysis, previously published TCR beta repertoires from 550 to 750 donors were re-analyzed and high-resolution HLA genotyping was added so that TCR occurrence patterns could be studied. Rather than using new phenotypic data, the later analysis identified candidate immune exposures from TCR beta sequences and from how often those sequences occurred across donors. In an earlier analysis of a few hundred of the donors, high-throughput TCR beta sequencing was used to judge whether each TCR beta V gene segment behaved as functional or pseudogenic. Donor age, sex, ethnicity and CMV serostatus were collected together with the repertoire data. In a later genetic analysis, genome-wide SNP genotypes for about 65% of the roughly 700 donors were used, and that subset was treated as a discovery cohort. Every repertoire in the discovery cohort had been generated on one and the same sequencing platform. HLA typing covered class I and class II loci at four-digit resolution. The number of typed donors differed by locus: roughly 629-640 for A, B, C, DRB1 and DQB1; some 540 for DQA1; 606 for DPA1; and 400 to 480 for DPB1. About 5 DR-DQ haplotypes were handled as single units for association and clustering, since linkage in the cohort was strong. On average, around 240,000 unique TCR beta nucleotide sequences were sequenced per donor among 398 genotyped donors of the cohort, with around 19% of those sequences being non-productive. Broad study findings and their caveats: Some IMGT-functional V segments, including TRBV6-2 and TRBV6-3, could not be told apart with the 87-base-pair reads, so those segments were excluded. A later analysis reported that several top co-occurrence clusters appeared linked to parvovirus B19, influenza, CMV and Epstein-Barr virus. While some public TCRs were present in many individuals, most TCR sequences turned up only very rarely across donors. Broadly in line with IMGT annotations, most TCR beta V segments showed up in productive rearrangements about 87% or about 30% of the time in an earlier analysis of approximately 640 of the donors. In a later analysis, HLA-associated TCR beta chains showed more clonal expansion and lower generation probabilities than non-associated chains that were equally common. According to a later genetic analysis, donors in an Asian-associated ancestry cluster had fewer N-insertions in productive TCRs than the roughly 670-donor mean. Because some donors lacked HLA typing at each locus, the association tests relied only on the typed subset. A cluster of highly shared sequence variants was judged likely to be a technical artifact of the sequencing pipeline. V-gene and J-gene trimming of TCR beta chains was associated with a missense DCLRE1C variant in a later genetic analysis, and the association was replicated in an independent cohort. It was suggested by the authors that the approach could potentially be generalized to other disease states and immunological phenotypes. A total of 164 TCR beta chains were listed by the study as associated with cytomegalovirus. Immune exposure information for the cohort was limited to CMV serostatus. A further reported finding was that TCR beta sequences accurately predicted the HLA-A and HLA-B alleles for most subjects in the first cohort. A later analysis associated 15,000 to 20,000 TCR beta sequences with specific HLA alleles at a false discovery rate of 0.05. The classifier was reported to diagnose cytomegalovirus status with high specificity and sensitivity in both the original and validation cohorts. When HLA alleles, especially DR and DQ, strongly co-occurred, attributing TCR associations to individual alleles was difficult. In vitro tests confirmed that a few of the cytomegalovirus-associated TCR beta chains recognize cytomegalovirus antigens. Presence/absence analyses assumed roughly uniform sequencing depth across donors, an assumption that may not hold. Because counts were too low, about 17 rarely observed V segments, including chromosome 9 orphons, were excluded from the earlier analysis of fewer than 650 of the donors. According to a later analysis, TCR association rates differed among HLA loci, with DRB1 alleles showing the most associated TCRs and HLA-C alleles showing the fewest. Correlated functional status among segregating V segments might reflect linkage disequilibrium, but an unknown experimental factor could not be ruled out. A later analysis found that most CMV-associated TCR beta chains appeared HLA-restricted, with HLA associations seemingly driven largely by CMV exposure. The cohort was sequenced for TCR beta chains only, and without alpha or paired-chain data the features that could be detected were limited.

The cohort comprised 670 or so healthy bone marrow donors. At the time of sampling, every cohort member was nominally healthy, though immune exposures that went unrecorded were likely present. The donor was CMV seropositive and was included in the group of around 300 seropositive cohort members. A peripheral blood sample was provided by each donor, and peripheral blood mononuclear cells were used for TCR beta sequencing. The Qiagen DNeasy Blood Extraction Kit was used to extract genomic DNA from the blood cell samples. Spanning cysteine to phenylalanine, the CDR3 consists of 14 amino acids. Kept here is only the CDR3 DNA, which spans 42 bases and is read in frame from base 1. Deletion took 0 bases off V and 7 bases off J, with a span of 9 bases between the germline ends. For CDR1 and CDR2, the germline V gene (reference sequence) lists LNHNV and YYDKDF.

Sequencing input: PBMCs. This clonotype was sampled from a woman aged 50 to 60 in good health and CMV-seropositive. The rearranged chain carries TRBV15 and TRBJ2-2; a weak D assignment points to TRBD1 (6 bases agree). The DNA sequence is TGTGCCACCAGCAGAGATAGGGGGAACGGGGAGCTGTTTTTT. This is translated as CATSRDRGNGELFF.